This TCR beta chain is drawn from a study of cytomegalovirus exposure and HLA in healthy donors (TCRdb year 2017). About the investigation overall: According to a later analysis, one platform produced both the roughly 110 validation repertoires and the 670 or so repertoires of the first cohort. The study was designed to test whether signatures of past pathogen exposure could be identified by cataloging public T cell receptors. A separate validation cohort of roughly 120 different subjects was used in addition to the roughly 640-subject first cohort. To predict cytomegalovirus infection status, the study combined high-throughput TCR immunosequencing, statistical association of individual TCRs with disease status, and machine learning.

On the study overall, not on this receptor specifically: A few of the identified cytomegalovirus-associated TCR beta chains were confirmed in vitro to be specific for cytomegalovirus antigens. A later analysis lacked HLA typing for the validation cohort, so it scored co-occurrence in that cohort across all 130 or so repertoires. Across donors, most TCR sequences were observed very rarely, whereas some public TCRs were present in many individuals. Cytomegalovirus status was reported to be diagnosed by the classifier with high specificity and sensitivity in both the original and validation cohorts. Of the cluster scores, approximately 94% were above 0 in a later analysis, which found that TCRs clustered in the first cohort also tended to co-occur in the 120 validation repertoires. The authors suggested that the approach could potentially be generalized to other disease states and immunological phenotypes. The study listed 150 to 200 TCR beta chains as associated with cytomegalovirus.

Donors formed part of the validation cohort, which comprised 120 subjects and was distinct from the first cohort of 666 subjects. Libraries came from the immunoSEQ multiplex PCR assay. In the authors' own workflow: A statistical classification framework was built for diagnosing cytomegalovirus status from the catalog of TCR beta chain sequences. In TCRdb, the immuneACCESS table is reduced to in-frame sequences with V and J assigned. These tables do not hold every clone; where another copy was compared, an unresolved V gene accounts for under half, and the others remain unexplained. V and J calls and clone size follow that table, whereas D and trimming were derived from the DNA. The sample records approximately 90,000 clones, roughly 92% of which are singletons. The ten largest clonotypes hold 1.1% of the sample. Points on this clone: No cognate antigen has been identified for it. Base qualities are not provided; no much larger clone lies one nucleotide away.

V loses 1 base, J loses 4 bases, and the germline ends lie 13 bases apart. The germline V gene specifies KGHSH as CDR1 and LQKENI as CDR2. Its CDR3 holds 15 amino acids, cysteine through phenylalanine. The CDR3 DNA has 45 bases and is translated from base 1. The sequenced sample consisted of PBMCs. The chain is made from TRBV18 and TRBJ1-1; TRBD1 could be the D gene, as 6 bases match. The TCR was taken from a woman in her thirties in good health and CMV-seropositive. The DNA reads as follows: TGTGCCAGCTCACCACGCCGGGGGGCGATCACTGAAGCTTTCTTT. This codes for CASSPRRGAITEAFF.